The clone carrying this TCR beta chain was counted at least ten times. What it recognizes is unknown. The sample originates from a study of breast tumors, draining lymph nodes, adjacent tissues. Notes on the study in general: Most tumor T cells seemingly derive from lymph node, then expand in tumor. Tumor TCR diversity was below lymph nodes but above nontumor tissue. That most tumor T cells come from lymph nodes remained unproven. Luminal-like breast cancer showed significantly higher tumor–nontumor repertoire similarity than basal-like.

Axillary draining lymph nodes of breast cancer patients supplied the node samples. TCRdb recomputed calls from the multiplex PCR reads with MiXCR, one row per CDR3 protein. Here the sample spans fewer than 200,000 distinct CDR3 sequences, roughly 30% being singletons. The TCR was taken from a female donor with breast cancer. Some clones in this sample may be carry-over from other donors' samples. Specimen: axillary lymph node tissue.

The chain's CDR3 is CASSSSGIREQFF. In nucleotides, the CDR3 is TGTGCCAGCAGCTCCTCAGGGATTCGCGAGCAGTTCTTC. The chain joins TRBV13 to TRBJ2-1; weak D call: TRBD1 (5 bases). The CDR3 runs 13 residues. The V gene's germline CDR1 is PRHDT and CDR2 FYEKMQ (reference sequence). Deletions cut 4 bases from V and 10 bases from J, with 14 bases between.